This TCR beta chain was retrieved from a study of T cells after yellow fever vaccination. Overall study findings and caveats: Weaker overall was a secondary response that nonetheless peaked faster, on day 5 versus 15. Re-detected after boosting: most primary clones, 96% of CD4 and 80% to 90% of CD8.

Details on this clonotype: Its antigen remains unidentified.

One entry per CDR3 protein, called by TCRdb with MiXCR from the 5' RACE reads. This sample carries a few hundred thousand distinct CDR3 sequences, around 13% of them seen once, and the ten largest clones take 3.2%. The receptor comes from a man aged 18-30 years who received the YFV17D yellow fever vaccine. The sequenced sample was CD4+ T cells sorted from PBMCs, obtained 15 days after the yellow fever booster vaccination.

CDR3 region: CASSLVGLGPQMGDTQYF. The CDR3 DNA is TGTGCCAGCAGCTTAGTAGGATTGGGGCCGCAGATGGGGGATACGCAGTATTTT. The chain joins TRBV7-2 to TRBJ2-3, with D possibly matching TRBD1 (5 bases). This CDR3 contains 18 residues. The V gene lost 1 base and the J gene lost 6 bases, with 23 bases spanning the gap. Germline lookup yields CDR1 SGHTA and CDR2 FQGNSA.